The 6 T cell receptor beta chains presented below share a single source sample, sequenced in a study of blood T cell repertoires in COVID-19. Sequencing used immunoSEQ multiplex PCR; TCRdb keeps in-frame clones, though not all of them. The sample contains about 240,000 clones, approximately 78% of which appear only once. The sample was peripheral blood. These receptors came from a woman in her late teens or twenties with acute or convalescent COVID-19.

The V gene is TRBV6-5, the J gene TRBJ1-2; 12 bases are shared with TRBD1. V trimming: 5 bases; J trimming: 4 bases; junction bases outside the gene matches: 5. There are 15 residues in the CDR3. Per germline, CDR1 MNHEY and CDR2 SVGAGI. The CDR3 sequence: CASSPGTGGGYGYTF. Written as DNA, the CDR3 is TGTGCCAGCAGTCCCGGGACAGGGGGCGGCTATGGCTACACCTTC.

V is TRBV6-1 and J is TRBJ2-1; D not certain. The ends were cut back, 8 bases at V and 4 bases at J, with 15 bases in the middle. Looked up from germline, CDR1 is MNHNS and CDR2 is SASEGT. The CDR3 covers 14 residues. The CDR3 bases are TGTGCCAGCGACACCTCAATTCCGTACAATGAGCAGTTCTTC. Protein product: CASDTSIPYNEQFF.

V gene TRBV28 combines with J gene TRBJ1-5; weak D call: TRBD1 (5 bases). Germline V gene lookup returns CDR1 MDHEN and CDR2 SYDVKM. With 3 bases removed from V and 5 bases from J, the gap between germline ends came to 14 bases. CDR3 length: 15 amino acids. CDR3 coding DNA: TGTGCCAGCAGTTTTCCGACAGCTCACCATCAGCCCCAGCATTTT. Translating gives CASSFPTAHHQPQHF.

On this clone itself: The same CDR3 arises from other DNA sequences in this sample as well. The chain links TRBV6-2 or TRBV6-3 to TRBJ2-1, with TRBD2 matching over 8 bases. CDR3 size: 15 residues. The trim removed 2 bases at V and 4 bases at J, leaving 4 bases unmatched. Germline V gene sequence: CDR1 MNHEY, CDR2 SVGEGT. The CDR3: CASSYGGTSYNEQFF. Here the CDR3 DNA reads TGTGCCAGCAGTTACGGGGGGACTAGTTACAATGAGCAGTTCTTC.

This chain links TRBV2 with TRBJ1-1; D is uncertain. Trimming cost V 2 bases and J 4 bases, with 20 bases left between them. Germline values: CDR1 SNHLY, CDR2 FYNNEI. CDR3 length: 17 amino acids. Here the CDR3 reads CASSERLGRVTVTEAFF. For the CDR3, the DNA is TGTGCCAGCAGTGAAAGATTGGGCCGTGTTACCGTCACTGAAGCTTTCTTT.

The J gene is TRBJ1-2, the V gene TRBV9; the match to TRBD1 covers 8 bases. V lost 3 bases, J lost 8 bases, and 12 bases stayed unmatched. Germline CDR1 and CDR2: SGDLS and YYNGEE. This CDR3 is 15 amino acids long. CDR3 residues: CASSGIATGARGYTF. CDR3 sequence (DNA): TGTGCCAGCAGCGGAATCGCGACAGGGGCCCGGGGCTACACCTTC.